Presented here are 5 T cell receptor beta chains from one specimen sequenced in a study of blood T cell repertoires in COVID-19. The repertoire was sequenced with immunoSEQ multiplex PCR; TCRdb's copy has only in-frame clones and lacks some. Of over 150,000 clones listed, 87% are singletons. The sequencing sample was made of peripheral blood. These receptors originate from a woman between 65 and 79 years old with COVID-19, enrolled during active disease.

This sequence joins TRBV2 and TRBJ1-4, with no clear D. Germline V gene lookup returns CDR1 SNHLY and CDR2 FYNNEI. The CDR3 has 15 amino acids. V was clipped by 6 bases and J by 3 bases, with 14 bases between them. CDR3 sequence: CASSLHGGANEKLFF. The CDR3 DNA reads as TGTGCCAGCAGCCTCCACGGAGGCGCTAATGAAAAACTGTTTTTT.

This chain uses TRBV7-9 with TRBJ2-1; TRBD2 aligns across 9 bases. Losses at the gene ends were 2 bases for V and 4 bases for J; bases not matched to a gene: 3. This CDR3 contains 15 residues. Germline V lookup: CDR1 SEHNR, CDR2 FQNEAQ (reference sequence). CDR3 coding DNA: TGTGCCAGCAGCTTACTAGCGGGGAAATACAATGAGCAGTTCTTC. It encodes CASSLLAGKYNEQFF.

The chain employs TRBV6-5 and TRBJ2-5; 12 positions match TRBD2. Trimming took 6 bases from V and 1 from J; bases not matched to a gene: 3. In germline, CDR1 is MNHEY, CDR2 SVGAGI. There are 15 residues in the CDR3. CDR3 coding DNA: TGTGCCAGCAGGAGACTAGCGGGGGTCCAAGAGACCCAGTACTTC. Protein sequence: CASRRLAGVQETQYF.

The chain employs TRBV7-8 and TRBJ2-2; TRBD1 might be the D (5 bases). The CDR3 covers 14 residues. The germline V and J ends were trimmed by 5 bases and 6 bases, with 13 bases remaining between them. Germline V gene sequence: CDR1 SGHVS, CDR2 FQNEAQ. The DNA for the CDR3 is TGTGCCAGCAGCCGAGCCAGGGTTTCCGGGGAGCTGTTTTTT. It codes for CASSRARVSGELFF.

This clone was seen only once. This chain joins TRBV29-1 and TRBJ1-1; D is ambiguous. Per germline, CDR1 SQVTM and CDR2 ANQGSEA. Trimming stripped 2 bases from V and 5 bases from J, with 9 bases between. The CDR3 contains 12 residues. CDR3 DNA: TGCAGCGTTGAAAGGAGGAGGACTGAAGCTTTCTTT. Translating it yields CSVERRRTEAFF.